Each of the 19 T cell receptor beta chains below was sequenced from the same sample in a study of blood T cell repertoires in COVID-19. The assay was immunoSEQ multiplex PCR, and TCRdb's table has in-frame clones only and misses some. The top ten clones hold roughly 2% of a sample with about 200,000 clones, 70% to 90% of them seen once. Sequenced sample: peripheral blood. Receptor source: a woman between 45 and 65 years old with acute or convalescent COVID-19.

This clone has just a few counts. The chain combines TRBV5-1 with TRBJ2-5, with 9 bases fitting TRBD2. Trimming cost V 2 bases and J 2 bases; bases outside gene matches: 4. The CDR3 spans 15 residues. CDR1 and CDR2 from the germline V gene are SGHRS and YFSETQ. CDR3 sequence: CASSFLSGGQETQYF. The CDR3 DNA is TGCGCCAGCAGCTTCCTTAGCGGGGGACAAGAGACCCAGTACTTC.

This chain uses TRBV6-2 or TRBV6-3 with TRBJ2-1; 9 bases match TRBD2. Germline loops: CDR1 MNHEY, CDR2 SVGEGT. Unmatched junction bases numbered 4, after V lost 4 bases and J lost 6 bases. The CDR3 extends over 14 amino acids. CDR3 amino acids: CASSSGTSSNEQFF. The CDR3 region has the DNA TGTGCCAGCAGTTCCGGGACTAGCAGCAATGAGCAGTTCTTC.

The CDR3 nucleotides are TGTGCCAGCAGCTTAGCAGGGTACGAAAAACTGTTTTTT. It specifies CASSLAGYEKLFF. V and J are TRBV11-2 and TRBJ1-4; perhaps TRBD1 as D (5 bases). This CDR3 is built from 13 residues. V lost 1 base and J lost 8, with 8 bases in between. Per germline, CDR1 SGHAT and CDR2 FQNNGV. The full variable domain, with the rest looked up from reference TRBV11-2 and TRBJ1-4, is EAGVAQSPRYKIIEKRQSVAFWCNPISGHATLYWYQQILGQGPKLLIQFQNNGVVDDSQLPKDRFSAERLKGVDSTLKIQPAKLEDSAVYLCASSLAGYEKLFFGSGTQLSVL.

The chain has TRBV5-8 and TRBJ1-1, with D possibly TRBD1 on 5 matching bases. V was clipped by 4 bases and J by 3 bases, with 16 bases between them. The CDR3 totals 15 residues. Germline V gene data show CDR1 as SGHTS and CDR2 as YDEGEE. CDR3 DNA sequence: TGTGCCAGCAGCCCGGGAGGGGTAGGGTACACTGAAGCTTTCTTT. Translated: CASSPGGVGYTEAFF.

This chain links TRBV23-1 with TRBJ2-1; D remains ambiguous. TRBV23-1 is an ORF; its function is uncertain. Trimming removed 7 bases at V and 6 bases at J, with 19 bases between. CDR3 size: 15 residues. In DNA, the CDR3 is TGCGCCAGCACCCAATCCCTTCTAGGTAGCAATGAGCAGTTCTTC. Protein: CASTQSLLGSNEQFF.

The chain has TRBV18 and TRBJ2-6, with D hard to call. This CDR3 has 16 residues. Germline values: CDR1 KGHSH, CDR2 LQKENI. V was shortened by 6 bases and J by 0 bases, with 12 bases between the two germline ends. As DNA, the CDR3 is TGTGCCAGCTCCCCTACTGTCGGCTCTGGGGCCAACGTCCTGACTTTC. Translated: CASSPTVGSGANVLTF.

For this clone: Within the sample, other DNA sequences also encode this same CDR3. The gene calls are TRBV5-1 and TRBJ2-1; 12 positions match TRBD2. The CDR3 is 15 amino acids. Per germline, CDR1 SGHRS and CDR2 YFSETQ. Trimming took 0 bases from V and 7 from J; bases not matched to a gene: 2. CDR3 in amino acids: CASSLGLAGGNEQFF. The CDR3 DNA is TGCGCCAGCAGCTTGGGGCTAGCGGGAGGGAATGAGCAGTTCTTC. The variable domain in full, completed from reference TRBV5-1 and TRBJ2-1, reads KAGVTQTPRYLIKTRGQQVTLSCSPISGHRSVSWYQQTPGQGLQFLFEYFSETQRNKGNFPGRFSGRQFSNSRSEMNVSTLELGDSALYLCASSLGLAGGNEQFFGPGTRLTVL.

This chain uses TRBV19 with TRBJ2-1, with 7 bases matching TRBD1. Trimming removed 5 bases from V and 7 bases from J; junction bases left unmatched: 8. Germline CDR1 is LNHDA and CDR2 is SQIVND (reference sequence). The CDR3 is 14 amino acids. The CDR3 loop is CASSPYDRDNEQFF. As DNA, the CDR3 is TGTGCCAGTAGTCCTTACGACAGGGATAATGAGCAGTTCTTC. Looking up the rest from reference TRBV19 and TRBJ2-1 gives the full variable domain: DGGITQSPKYLFRKEGQNVTLSCEQNLNHDAMYWYRQDPGQGLRLIYYSQIVNDFQKGDIAEGYSVSREKKESFPLTVTSAQKNPTAFYLCASSPYDRDNEQFFGPGTRLTVL.

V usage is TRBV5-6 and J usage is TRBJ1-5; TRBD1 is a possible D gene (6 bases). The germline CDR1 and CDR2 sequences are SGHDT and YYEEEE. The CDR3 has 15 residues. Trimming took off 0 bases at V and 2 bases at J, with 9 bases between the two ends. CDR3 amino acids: CASSLDGGRNQPQHF. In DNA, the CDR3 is TGTGCCAGCAGCTTGGATGGGGGCCGCAATCAGCCCCAGCATTTT.

CDR3 DNA: TGTGCCAGCAGTGATCCCGTCACCCAGTACTTC. It codes for CASSDPVTQYF. This rearrangement joins TRBV2 to TRBJ2-5; D uncertain. The CDR3 extends over 11 amino acids. Germline V gene data show CDR1 as SNHLY and CDR2 as FYNNEI. The V end was cut by 3 bases, the J end by 8 bases, with 7 bases between.

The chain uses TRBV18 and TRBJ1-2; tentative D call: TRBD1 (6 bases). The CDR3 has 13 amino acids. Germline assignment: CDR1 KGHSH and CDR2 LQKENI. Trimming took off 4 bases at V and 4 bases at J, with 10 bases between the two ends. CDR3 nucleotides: TGTGCCAGCTCACAGACAGGCGCCTATGGCTACACCTTC. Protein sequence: CASSQTGAYGYTF.

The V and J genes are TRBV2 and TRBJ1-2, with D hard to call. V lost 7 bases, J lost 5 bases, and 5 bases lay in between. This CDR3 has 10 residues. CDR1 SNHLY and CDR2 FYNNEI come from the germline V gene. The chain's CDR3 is CASTQYGYTF. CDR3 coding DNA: TGTGCCAGCACCCAATATGGCTACACCTTC. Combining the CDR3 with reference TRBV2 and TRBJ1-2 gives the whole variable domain EPEVTQTPSHQVTQMGQEVILRCVPISNHLYFYWYRQILGQKVEFLVSFYNNEISEKSEIFDDQFSVERPDGSNFTLKIRSTKLEDSAMYFCASTQYGYTFGSGTRLTVV.

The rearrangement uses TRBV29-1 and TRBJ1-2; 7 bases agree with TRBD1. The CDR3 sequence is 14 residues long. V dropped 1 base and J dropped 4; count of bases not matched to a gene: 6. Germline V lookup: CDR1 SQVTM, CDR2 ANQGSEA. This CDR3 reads CSVEVAGGSYGYTF. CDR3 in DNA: TGCAGCGTTGAAGTCGCAGGGGGATCCTATGGCTACACCTTC.

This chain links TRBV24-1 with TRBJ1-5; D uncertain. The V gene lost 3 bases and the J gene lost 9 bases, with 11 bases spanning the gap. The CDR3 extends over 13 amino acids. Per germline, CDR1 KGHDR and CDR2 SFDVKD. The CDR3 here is CATSDGPIGPQHF. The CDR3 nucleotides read TGTGCCACCAGTGATGGGCCCATCGGGCCCCAGCATTTT.

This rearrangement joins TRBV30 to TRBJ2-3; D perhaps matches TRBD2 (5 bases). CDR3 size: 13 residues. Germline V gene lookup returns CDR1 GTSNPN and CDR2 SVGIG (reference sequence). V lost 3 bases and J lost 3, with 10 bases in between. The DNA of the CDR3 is TGTGCCTGGAGGAAGAGCGGAACAGATACGCAGTATTTT. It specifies CAWRKSGTDTQYF. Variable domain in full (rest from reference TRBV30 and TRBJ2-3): SQTIHQWPATLVQPVGSPLSLECTVEGTSNPNLYWYRQAAGRGLQLLFYSVGIGQISSEVPQNLSASRPQDRQFILSSKKLLLSDSGFYLCAWRKSGTDTQYFGPGTRLTVL.

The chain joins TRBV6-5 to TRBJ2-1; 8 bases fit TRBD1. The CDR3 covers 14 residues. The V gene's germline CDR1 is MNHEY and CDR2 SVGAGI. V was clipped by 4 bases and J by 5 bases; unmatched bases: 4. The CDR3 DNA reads TGTGCCAGCAGTTGGACAGGGAACAACAATGAGCAGTTCTTC. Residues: CASSWTGNNNEQFF.

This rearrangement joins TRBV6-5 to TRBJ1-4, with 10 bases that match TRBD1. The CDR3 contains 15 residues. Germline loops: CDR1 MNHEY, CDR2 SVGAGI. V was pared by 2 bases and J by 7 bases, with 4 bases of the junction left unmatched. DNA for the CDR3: TGTGCCAGCAGTTACCGACAGGGGGCAAGTGAAAAACTGTTTTTT. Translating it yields CASSYRQGASEKLFF.

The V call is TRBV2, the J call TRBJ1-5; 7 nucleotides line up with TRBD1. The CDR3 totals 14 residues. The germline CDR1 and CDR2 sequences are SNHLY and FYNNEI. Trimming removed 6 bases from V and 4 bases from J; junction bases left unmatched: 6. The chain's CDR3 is CASRTGTANQPQHF. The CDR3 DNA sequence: TGTGCCAGCAGGACCGGGACAGCAAATCAGCCCCAGCATTTT. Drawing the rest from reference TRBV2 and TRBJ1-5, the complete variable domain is EPEVTQTPSHQVTQMGQEVILRCVPISNHLYFYWYRQILGQKVEFLVSFYNNEISEKSEIFDDQFSVERPDGSNFTLKIRSTKLEDSAMYFCASRTGTANQPQHFGDGTRLSIL.

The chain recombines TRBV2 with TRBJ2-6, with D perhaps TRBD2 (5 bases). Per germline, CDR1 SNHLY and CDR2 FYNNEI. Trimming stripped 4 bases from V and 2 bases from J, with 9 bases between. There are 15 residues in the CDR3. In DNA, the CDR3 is TGTGCCAGCAGTGTTACTAGTACTGGGGCCAACGTCCTGACTTTC. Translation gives CASSVTSTGANVLTF.